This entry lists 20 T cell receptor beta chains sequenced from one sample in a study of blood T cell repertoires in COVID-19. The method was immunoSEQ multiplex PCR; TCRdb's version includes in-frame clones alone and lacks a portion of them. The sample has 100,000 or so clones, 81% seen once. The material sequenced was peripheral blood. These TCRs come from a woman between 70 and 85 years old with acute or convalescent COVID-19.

CDR3 in amino acids: CAWSRAGSSYNEQFF. Written as DNA, the CDR3 is TGTGCCTGGAGTAGGGCGGGCAGCTCCTACAATGAGCAGTTCTTC. The J gene is TRBJ2-1, the V gene TRBV30; tentatively, D is TRBD2 (5 bases). Trimming took off 2 bases at V and 0 bases at J, with 11 bases between the two ends. This CDR3 is 15 amino acids long. Germline values: CDR1 GTSNPN, CDR2 SVGIG (reference sequence).

Here the CDR3 DNA reads TGTGCCTGGAGTGATAGGCCGGGTGAAAAACTGTTTTTT. Amino acid sequence: CAWSDRPGEKLFF. The chain joins TRBV30 to TRBJ1-4; D is undetermined. In germline, CDR1 is GTSNPN, CDR2 SVGIG (reference sequence). The CDR3 contains 13 residues. The germline V and J ends were trimmed by 1 base and 7 bases, with 10 bases remaining between them. The full variable domain, in which reference TRBV30 and TRBJ1-4 provide the parts outside the CDR3, is SQTIHQWPATLVQPVGSPLSLECTVEGTSNPNLYWYRQAAGRGLQLLFYSVGIGQISSEVPQNLSASRPQDRQFILSSKKLLLSDSGFYLCAWSDRPGEKLFFGSGTQLSVL.

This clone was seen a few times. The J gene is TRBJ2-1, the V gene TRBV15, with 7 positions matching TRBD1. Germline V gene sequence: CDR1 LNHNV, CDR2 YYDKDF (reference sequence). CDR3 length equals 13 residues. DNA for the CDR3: TGTGTAACGGCAGACAGGGATAGGTTTGAGCAGTTCTTC. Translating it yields CVTADRDRFEQFF.

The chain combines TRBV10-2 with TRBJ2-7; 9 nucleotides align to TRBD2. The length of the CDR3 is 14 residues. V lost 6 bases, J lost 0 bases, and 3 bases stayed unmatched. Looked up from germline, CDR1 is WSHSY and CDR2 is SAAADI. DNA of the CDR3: TGCGCCAGCAGCCTAGCGGGATTCTCCTACGAGCAGTACTTC. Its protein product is CASSLAGFSYEQYF.

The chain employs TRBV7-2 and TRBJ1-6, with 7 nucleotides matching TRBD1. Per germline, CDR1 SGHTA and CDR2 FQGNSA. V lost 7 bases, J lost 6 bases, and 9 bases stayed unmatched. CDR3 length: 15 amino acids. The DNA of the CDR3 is TGTGCCAGCACCACGACAGGGTTAAGTAATTCACCCCTCCACTTT. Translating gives CASTTTGLSNSPLHF.

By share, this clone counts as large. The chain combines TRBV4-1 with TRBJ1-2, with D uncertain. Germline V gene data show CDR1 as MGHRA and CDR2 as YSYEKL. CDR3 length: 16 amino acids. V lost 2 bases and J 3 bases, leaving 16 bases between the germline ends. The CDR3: CASSQTVRGYDYGYTF. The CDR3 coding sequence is TGCGCCAGCAGCCAAACCGTAAGAGGGTACGACTATGGCTACACCTTC.

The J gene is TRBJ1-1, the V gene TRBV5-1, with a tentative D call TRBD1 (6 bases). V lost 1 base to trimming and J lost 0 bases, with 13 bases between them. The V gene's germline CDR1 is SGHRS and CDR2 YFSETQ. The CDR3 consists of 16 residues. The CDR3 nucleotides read TGCGCCAGCAGCTTGTCTCTAGGGACAATGAACACTGAAGCTTTCTTT. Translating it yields CASSLSLGTMNTEAFF.

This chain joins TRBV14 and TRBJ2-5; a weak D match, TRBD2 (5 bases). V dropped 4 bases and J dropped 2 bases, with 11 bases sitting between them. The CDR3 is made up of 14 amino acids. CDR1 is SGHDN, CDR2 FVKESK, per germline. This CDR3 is CASSREYRQETQYF. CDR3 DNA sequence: TGTGCCAGCAGCCGGGAGTACCGGCAAGAGACCCAGTACTTC.

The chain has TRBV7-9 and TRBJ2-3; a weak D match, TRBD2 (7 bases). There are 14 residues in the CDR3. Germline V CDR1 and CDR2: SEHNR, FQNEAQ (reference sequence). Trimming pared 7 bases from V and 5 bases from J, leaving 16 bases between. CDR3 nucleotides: TGTGCCAGCATCTTGGGGGGGCAGGGAGATACGCAGTATTTT. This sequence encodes CASILGGQGDTQYF. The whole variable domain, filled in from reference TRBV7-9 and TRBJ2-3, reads DTGVSQNPRHKITKRGQNVTFRCDPISEHNRLYWYRQTLGQGPEFLTYFQNEAQLEKSRLLSDRFSAERPKGSFSTLEIQRTEQGDSAMYLCASILGGQGDTQYFGPGTRLTVL.

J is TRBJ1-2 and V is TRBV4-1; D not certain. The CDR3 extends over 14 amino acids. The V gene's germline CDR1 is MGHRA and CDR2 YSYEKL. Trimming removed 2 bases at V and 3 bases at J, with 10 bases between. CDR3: CASSQLPTDYGYTF. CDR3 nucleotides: TGCGCCAGCAGCCAACTCCCGACTGACTATGGCTACACCTTC.

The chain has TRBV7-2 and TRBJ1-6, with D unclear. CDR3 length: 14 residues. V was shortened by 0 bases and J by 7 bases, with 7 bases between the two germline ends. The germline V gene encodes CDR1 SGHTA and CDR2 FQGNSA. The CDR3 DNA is TGTGCCAGCAGCTTAGCCCCTAGAAATTCACCCCTCCACTTT. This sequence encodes CASSLAPRNSPLHF.

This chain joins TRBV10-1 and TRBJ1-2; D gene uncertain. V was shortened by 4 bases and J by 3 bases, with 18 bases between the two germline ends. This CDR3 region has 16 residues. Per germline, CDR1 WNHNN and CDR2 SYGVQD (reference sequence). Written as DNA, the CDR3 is TGCGCCAGCAGTGTATTACAGCTGGGCTTAGACTATGGCTACACCTTC. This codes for CASSVLQLGLDYGYTF.

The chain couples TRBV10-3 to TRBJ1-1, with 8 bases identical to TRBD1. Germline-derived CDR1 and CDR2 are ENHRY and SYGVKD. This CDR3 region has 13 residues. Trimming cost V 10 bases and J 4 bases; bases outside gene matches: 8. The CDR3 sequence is CAKRQGLGTEAFF. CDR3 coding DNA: TGTGCCAAAAGACAGGGGTTAGGCACTGAAGCTTTCTTT.

This chain's CDR3 is CASSQDLFNTEAFF. The DNA for the CDR3 is TGTGCCAGCAGCCAAGATTTATTTAACACTGAAGCTTTCTTT. V and J are TRBV3-1 (or the pseudogene TRBV3-2) and TRBJ1-1, with D uncertain. The V gene lost 0 bases and the J gene lost 2 bases, with 7 bases spanning the gap. CDR1 is LGHDT, CDR2 YNNKEL, per germline (reference sequence). The CDR3 is 14 amino acids.

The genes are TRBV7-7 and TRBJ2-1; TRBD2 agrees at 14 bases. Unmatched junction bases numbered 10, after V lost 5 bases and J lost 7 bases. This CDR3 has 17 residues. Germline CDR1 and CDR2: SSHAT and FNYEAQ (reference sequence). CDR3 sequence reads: CASSPGLAGGQGNEQFF. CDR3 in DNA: TGTGCCAGCAGCCCTGGACTAGCGGGGGGCCAGGGGAATGAGCAGTTCTTC.

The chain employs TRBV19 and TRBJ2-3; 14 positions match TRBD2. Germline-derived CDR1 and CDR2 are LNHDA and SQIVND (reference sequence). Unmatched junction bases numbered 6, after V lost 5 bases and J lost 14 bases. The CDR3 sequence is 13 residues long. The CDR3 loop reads CASSSPGTSGGYF. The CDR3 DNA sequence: TGTGCCAGTAGTTCCCCCGGGACTAGCGGGGGGTATTTT.

CDR3 sequence: CASSQDQVGAQYF. CDR3 nucleotide sequence: TGCGCCAGCAGCCAAGATCAGGTGGGGGCGCAGTACTTC. The J gene is TRBJ2-7, the V gene TRBV4-3; D perhaps matches TRBD1 (6 bases). The CDR3 is 13 residues long. Germline V gives CDR1 LGHNA, CDR2 YSLEER. V lost 0 bases and J lost 9, with 12 bases in between.

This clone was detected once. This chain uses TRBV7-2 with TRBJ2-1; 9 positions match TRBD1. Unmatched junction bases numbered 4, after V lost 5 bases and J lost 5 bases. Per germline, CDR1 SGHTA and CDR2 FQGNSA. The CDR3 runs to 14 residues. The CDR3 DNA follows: TGTGCCAGCAGCCGGGACAGGGTGGACAATGAGCAGTTCTTC. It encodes CASSRDRVDNEQFF.

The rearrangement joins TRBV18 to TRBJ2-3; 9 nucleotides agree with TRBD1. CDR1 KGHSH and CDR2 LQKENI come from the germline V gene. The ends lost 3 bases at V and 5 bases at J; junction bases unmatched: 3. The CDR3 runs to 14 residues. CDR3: CASSPGQGRDTQYF. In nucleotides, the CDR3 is TGTGCCAGCTCACCTGGACAGGGGAGAGATACGCAGTATTTT.

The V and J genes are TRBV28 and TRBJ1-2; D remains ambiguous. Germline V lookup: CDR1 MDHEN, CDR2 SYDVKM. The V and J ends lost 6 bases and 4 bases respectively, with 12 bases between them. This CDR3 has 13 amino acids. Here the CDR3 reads CASRAAAAYGYTF. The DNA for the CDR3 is TGTGCCAGCAGGGCAGCGGCAGCCTATGGCTACACCTTC.